This TCR beta chain was obtained from a study of Graves' ophthalmopathy and Graves' hyperthyroidism (dated by TCRdb to the late 2010s). In the study overall: Peripheral blood was collected at initial diagnosis, before any treatment. TCR beta repertoire signatures were used to distinguish Graves' ophthalmopathy from Graves' hyperthyroidism and to predict progression to ophthalmopathy. In total, around 140 blood samples were TCR-sequenced: approximately 40 ophthalmopathy, 80 or so hyperthyroidism and some 17 hyperthyroidism-to-ophthalmopathy patients. To explore V-J signatures that distinguish ophthalmopathy from hyperthyroidism, a discovery set of roughly 98 patients was enrolled, made up of under 50 with ophthalmopathy and around 60 with stable hyperthyroidism. An independent validation cohort comprised about 20 hyperthyroidism patients and around 16 patients who later progressed from hyperthyroidism to ophthalmopathy. In roughly six hyperthyroidism patients, the T-cell repertoire of thyroid tissue was compared with the T-cell repertoire of blood. Following sample collection, hyperthyroidism patients were given methimazole at a starting dose of 30 mg daily, and ophthalmopathy patients were given high-dose intravenous methylprednisolone.

Points the paper makes about the study in general: Most of the expanded thyroid clonotypes with a frequency above 0.001 were also detected in blood, and it was suggested that the thyroid immune response may be reflected by blood repertoires. Sample size was not statistically predetermined, and group allocation was not concealed from the investigators. In validation, the model predicted ophthalmopathy progression with 55% to 71% sensitivity and roughly 78% specificity; 12 predicted patients were CT-confirmed with GO in a median of approximately six months. Ophthalmopathy was separated from stable hyperthyroidism by the 13-signature model with just under 90% sensitivity and around 81% specificity in cross-validation and with 80%/75% in the test set.

As to this clonotype: This clone's antigen is unknown. It has no much larger one-base neighbor in the sample; base qualities were not kept.

Patients with ophthalmopathy had moderately to severely active disease, with a Clinical Activity Score of 3 or more, a NOSPECS grade of 4 or more, and a disease duration of less than 3 months. Patients with other autoimmune diseases, uncontrolled infections, pregnancy or lactation were excluded. Clinical symptoms, serum thyroxine, TRAb, thyroid ultrasound and orbital computed tomography formed the basis of the diagnosis. Ficoll-Paque density gradient centrifugation was used to isolate PBMCs from about 10 ml of fresh peripheral blood. Total RNA was extracted with Trizol reagent and quality-checked on an Agilent 2100 Bioanalyzer. TCR beta CDR3 regions were amplified from RNA transcripts for repertoire sequencing. The first round was an RT-PCR using HTBI primers with the Qiagen OneStep RT-PCR kit, and this first round was followed by a second-round multiplex PCR, then size selection and purification. Libraries were sequenced paired-end with 100 bp reads on an Illumina HiSeq2000. The study's own analysis went as follows. SOAPnuke was used to process the reads, throwing out any read that had adapters, had uncalled bases, had a mean Phred below 15, or lacked an exact constant-primer or identifier match. COPE v1.2.5 was used to merge high-quality paired reads. Each unique nucleotide sequence was treated as a clonotype, and MiTCR v1.1 was used to align the clonotypes to the IMGT TRB V, D and J references. The analysis was limited to V-J combinations with a frequency above 0.0001, which together covered approximately 99% of repertoires. For each V-J combination, a TCR clonal expansion and chaos score was defined as the ratio of F50 clonal expansion to chaos observed in the TCRdist matrix. Welch's t-statistics and random forest were used to reduce the features to some 13 V-J combinations, which were then used as input to a naive Bayes classifier. The Morisita-Horn index was used to measure how similar the thyroid and blood repertoires were. TCRdb reran the public reads through fastp at Q25 and MiXCR, keeping productive beta chains. Each entry is one CDR3 protein sequence, shown with its most common DNA and genes. These V and J calls are TCRdb output, not the study's own analysis. The sample data list almost 750,000 distinct CDR3 sequences, and roughly 40% of these were observed just once. The ten largest clones add up to approximately 46% of the sample.

Cut back by 6 bases and 2 bases, the V and J ends lie 14 bases apart. Based on the germline V gene, the CDR1 and CDR2 sequences are MNHEY and SVGAGI. Spanning cysteine to phenylalanine, the CDR3 consists of 14 amino acids. The read is trimmed to its CDR3 DNA, 42 bases read in frame from base 1. The V and J genes are TRBV6-5 and TRBJ2-7, with the D segment identity uncertain. The specimen sequenced was peripheral blood. This receptor was obtained from an adult man with Graves' ophthalmopathy. The CDR3 protein is CASSRLEPTYEQYF. The sequenced DNA is TGTGCCAGCAGCCGTCTCGAACCCACCTACGAGCAGTACTTC.